The clone carrying this TCR beta chain was seen at least ten times. Antigen: not known. The CDR3 covers 12 residues. Trimming shortened V by 4 bases and J by 7 bases, and 8 bases separated the two germline ends. CDR1 and CDR2 (germline): LGHDT, YNNKEL (reference sequence). This specimen comes from a study of identical twins. Template switching supplied a universal primer site; unique molecular identifiers were carried on the cDNA. Each CDR3 protein is one row after TCRdb ran MiXCR on the 5' RACE reads. The profile shows 200,000 to 250,000 distinct CDR3 sequences, over 12% of them singletons. Healthy Caucasians, and only they, were the donors. Study findings and constraints: Cross-sectional statistical analysis, not tracking of the same donors, underpinned the conclusions. Alpha sequences that were out-of-frame and twin-shared showed an excess of low generation probability.

The source material was memory (CD45RO+) T cells sorted from blood. This TCR came from a woman aged 18-35 years in good health. The V and J genes are TRBV3-1 and TRBJ2-1, with D possibly being TRBD1 or TRBD2 (6 bases each). The CDR3 region is CASSRGANEQFF. The CDR3 bases are TGTGCCAGCAGCCGGGGGGCTAATGAGCAGTTCTTC.